This T cell receptor (beta chain) was documented in a study of naive and memory T cell subsets. This clonotype was counted many times. What it binds is unknown. V lost 2 bases to trimming and J lost 3 bases, with 9 bases between them. This CDR3 is built from 14 residues. The germline V gene encodes CDR1 SGHRS and CDR2 YFSETQ. Study-wide points: This RNA-based method may be sensitive to activation-related transcript changes.

Four PCR rounds used nested alpha and beta constant region primers plus the SP2 primer. Reverse transcription of blood and skin TCR RNA was primed at alpha and beta constant regions. From the 5' RACE reads, TCRdb called clonotypes with MiXCR, one entry per CDR3 protein. This sample has 56,000 or so distinct CDR3 sequences; 6.5% to 8.5% occur once, and the top ten carry more than 7.5%. The library had UMIs added by 3' ligation of an oligonucleotide to TCR cDNA. RNA was extracted from roughly 2.5 ml of whole blood of healthy adults. Reverse transcription used DNase-treated unsorted total RNA, aiming for about 1 to 1000 ng.

This TCR came from a female donor in good health. V usage is TRBV5-1 and J usage is TRBJ1-5; weak D call: TRBD1 (6 bases). The CDR3 loop reads CASSLGGNNQPQHF. CDR3 sequence (DNA): TGCGCCAGCAGCTTAGGGGGGAACAATCAGCCCCAGCATTTT.